The rows below give T cell receptor beta chains drawn from one sample of a study of T cells in Graves' hyperthyroidism and ophthalmopathy. TCRdb passed the multiplex PCR reads through MiXCR, listing each CDR3 protein once. The sample has 640,000 or so distinct CDR3 sequences, around 15% seen once. Sequencing was done on a sample of blood. Receptors were obtained from a woman aged 40 to 50 with Graves' ophthalmopathy. Each CDR3 is given with its conserved first and last residue. The order of the fields is clone size, V gene, CDR3 length, D gene, J gene, CDR3 protein, CDR3 DNA. A D gene is named only where the DNA matches it firmly. Not all rows give a size; the values are once, few, many and, for expanded clones, a class.

>many|TRBV29-1|14|.|TRBJ1-2
CSVSSGHGHYGYTF
TGCAGCGTTTCATCGGGACACGGTCACTATGGCTACACCTTC
>many|TRBV30|14|.|TRBJ1-2
CAWKGSATNYGYTF
TGTGCCTGGAAGGGATCAGCGACTAACTATGGCTACACCTTC
>many|TRBV28|15|.|TRBJ2-2
CASSFPGANTGELFF
TGTGCCAGCAGTTTTCCCGGAGCGAACACCGGGGAGCTGTTTTTT
>.|TRBV29-1|14|TRBD1|TRBJ2-5
CSVPGQGQRETQYF
TGCAGCGTACCAGGACAGGGGCAGAGGGAGACCCAGTACTTC
>many|TRBV12-3/TRBV12-4|15|TRBD1|TRBJ2-7
CASRPGQGSGGEQYF
TGTGCCAGCAGGCCCGGACAGGGTAGCGGAGGCGAGCAGTACTTC
>many|TRBV4-1|17|TRBD1|TRBJ1-1
CASSQGPGQSMNTEAFF
TGCGCCAGCAGCCAAGGACCGGGACAGAGCATGAACACTGAAGCTTTCTTT
>.|TRBV6-1|16|.|TRBJ2-2
CASSGGSGLWTGELFF
TGTGCCAGCAGTGGGGGGAGTGGGTTGTGGACCGGGGAGCTGTTTTTT
>many|TRBV6-1|15|TRBD2|TRBJ2-5
CASSLTSGSGETQYF
TGTGCCAGCAGTCTTACTAGCGGGAGCGGTGAGACCCAGTACTTC
>many|TRBV28|16|TRBD2|TRBJ2-2
CASSLLLAGVAGELFF
TGTGCCAGCAGTCTGTTACTAGCGGGAGTCGCCGGGGAGCTGTTTTTT
>many|TRBV25-1|20|TRBD2|TRBJ2-7
CASTPPREPSGGDPSYEQYF
TGTGCCAGCACCCCCCCGAGAGAGCCTAGCGGGGGGGACCCATCCTACGAGCAGTACTTC
>many|TRBV28|13|.|TRBJ2-7
CATRLVRTGEQYF
TGTGCCACCAGACTAGTCAGAACGGGCGAGCAGTACTTC
>many|TRBV2|12|.|TRBJ2-5
CASEEVVGTQYF
TGTGCCAGCGAAGAAGTTGTTGGGACCCAGTACTTC
>many|TRBV10-3|15|.|TRBJ2-2
CAISPGLTNTGELFF
TGTGCCATCAGCCCGGGACTGACGAACACCGGGGAGCTGTTTTTT
>many|TRBV12-5|15|.|TRBJ1-2
CASGLKSRGAYGYTF
TGTGCTAGTGGTTTGAAGAGTAGGGGGGCCTATGGCTACACCTTC
>many|TRBV7-2|11|.|TRBJ2-7
CASGSGYEQYF
TGTGCCAGCGGGAGCGGTTACGAGCAGTACTTC
>once|TRBV30|15|TRBD2|TRBJ2-3
CAWSQGTSGRNTQYF
TGTGCCTGGAGTCAAGGGACTAGCGGGAGAAATACGCAGTATTTT
>many|TRBV28|13|TRBD2|TRBJ2-7
CASRTGLAFEQYF
TGTGCCAGCAGGACGGGACTAGCGTTCGAGCAGTACTTC
>.|TRBV5-5|15|TRBD1|TRBJ1-2
CASSVGQGLEVGYTF
TGTGCCAGCAGCGTGGGACAGGGCCTAGAGGTCGGCTACACCTTC
>many|TRBV6-1|11|.|TRBJ1-2
CATHRGQSYTF
TGTGCCACCCATCGAGGACAAAGCTACACCTTC
>many|TRBV12-3/TRBV12-4|13|TRBD1|TRBJ1-2
CASSSDRFGGYTF
TGTGCCAGCAGTTCGGACAGGTTTGGAGGCTACACCTTC
>many|TRBV7-8|11|.|TRBJ2-5
CASRELETQYF
TGTGCCAGCCGGGAGCTGGAGACCCAGTACTTC
>many|TRBV27|14|.|TRBJ1-1
CASSFGTMNTEAFF
TGTGCCAGCAGTTTTGGGACCATGAACACTGAAGCTTTCTTT
>.|TRBV6-1|16|TRBD1|TRBJ1-1
CASRTGQGSMNTEAFF
TGTGCCAGCAGAACGGGACAGGGGAGCATGAACACTGAAGCTTTCTTT
>few|TRBV29-1|13|TRBD1|TRBJ2-7
CSVTGGESYEQYF
TGCAGCGTCACAGGGGGCGAATCCTACGAGCAGTACTTC
>many|TRBV5-1|13|.|TRBJ1-1
CASSSRGLGEAFF
TGCGCCAGCAGCTCGAGGGGTCTGGGTGAAGCTTTCTTT
>many|TRBV6-5|17|TRBD2|TRBJ2-7
CASSYSGTSGTPWEQYF
TGTGCCAGCAGTTACTCCGGGACTAGCGGGACCCCCTGGGAGCAGTACTTC
>many|TRBV28|15|.|TRBJ1-5
CASSLWGAGNQPQHF
TGTGCCAGCAGTCTGTGGGGGGCTGGCAATCAGCCCCAGCATTTT
>many|TRBV6-1|13|.|TRBJ1-1
CASSARKGTEAFF
TGTGCCAGCAGTGCCAGAAAGGGAACTGAAGCTTTCTTT
>many|TRBV6-4|14|.|TRBJ2-7
CASSVGHGPYEQYF
TGTGCCAGCAGTGTAGGTCACGGACCCTACGAGCAGTACTTC
>many|TRBV4-2|14|TRBD2|TRBJ2-5
CASRQTSGSETQYF
TGTGCCAGCAGACAAACTAGCGGGAGTGAGACCCAGTACTTC
>few|TRBV4-3|15|TRBD2|TRBJ2-7
CASSQDSGSYYEQYF
TGCGCCAGCAGCCAAGATAGCGGGTCTTATTACGAGCAGTACTTC
>many|TRBV20-1|14|.|TRBJ1-1
CSARDRPENTEAFF
TGCAGTGCTAGAGATCGCCCGGAGAACACTGAAGCTTTCTTT
>few|TRBV5-6|14|TRBD1|TRBJ1-6
CASSFRDSGSPLHF
TGTGCCAGCAGCTTCCGGGACAGCGGATCACCCCTCCACTTT
>.|TRBV28|15|TRBD1|TRBJ2-7
CASSLGRDRGHEQYF
TGTGCCAGCAGTTTGGGTCGGGACAGGGGGCACGAGCAGTACTTC
>many|TRBV28|11|.|TRBJ2-7
CASSLLHEQYF
TGTGCCAGCAGTTTACTCCACGAGCAGTACTTC
>many|TRBV9|16|.|TRBJ2-3
CASSVRRDSITDTQYF
TGTGCCAGCAGCGTACGGCGGGACTCCATCACAGATACGCAGTATTTT
>many|TRBV7-2|15|TRBD1|TRBJ2-7
CASSDADYDRGEQYF
TGTGCCAGCAGCGACGCAGACTACGACAGGGGCGAGCAGTACTTC
>many|TRBV19|14|.|TRBJ1-2
CASSMRQALDGYTF
TGTGCCAGTAGTATGAGACAGGCCCTCGATGGCTACACCTTC
>many|TRBV6-1|14|.|TRBJ2-7
CASSSELYSYEQYF
TGTGCCAGCAGTAGTGAACTTTATTCCTACGAGCAGTACTTC
>many|TRBV13|16|TRBD2|TRBJ2-5
CASSLGAGSYQETQYF
TGTGCCAGCAGCTTAGGAGCGGGATCGTACCAAGAGACCCAGTACTTC
>few|TRBV5-1|16|TRBD1|TRBJ2-7
CASSRRPGGAGHEQYF
TGCGCCAGCAGCAGACGTCCAGGGGGCGCCGGCCACGAGCAGTACTTC
>few|TRBV19|16|TRBD1|TRBJ1-5
CASSLPDRGQNQPQHF
TGTGCCAGTAGCCTCCCAGACAGGGGGCAAAATCAGCCCCAGCATTTT
>many|TRBV27|16|TRBD1|TRBJ1-1
CASSGQGPTTNTEAFF
TGTGCCAGCAGCGGACAGGGGCCGACAACGAACACTGAAGCTTTCTTT
>many|TRBV6-1|14|.|TRBJ2-7
CASSERSPPGEQYF
TGTGCCAGCAGTGAAAGGTCTCCTCCTGGCGAGCAGTACTTC
>many|TRBV2|16|TRBD2|TRBJ2-2
CASSDQRLAVSGELFF
TGTGCCAGCAGTGATCAAAGACTAGCCGTTTCCGGGGAGCTGTTTTTT
>many|TRBV28|12|.|TRBJ1-5
CASGRGYQPQHF
TGTGCCAGCGGTCGGGGGTATCAGCCCCAGCATTTT
>many|TRBV7-8|18|.|TRBJ2-5
CASIREVRLAGRKETQYF
TGTGCCAGCATCCGAGAGGTTCGGTTGGCGGGGAGAAAAGAGACCCAGTACTTC
>many|TRBV25-1|13|.|TRBJ2-7
CASSEVGSYEQYF
TGTGCCAGCAGTGAGGTGGGATCATACGAGCAGTACTTC
>.|TRBV12-3/TRBV12-4|14|TRBD2|TRBJ2-7
CASTVAGAINEQYF
TGTGCCAGCACCGTAGCGGGAGCTATTAACGAGCAGTACTTC
>many|TRBV28|17|TRBD1|TRBJ1-1
CASIPGQGYGSRTEAFF
TGTGCCAGCATCCCCGGACAGGGCTATGGGTCCCGCACTGAAGCTTTCTTT
>many|TRBV15|13|.|TRBJ1-1
CATSENRDTEAFF
TGTGCCACCAGCGAGAACAGGGACACTGAAGCTTTCTTT
>few|TRBV3-1|15|.|TRBJ1-1
CASSQDQGMNTEAFF
TGTGCCAGCAGCCAAGATCAGGGTATGAACACTGAAGCTTTCTTT
>.|TRBV6-1|15|TRBD1|TRBJ2-5
CASSDGQGSGETQYF
TGTGCCAGCAGCGACGGACAGGGTTCGGGAGAGACCCAGTACTTC
>many|TRBV4-2|15|.|TRBJ2-7
CASSNPGSGSYEQYF
TGTGCCAGCAGCAATCCGGGTTCGGGGTCCTACGAGCAGTACTTC
>many|TRBV12-3/TRBV12-4|14|.|TRBJ1-5
CASSLLGLNQPQHF
TGTGCCAGCAGTTTACTAGGGCTCAATCAGCCCCAGCATTTT
>many|TRBV24-1|12|.|TRBJ1-5
CATSAPNQPQHF
TGTGCCACCAGTGCCCCGAATCAGCCCCAGCATTTT
>many|TRBV11-1|15|.|TRBJ1-1
CASSKGPGRTTEAFF
TGTGCCAGCAGCAAGGGCCCCGGTCGGACCACTGAAGCTTTCTTT